These T cell receptor beta chains were read from a single sample in a study of blood T cell repertoires in COVID-19. Assay: immunoSEQ multiplex PCR; the TCRdb copy retains only in-frame clones and omits some. The sample includes roughly 150,000 clones, 70% to 85% seen only once; the top ten take roughly 7.9%. The specimen sequenced was peripheral blood. The receptor set was obtained from a woman in her 50s in a cohort sampled during active or convalescent COVID-19. CDR3s include the opening cysteine and the closing phenylalanine or tryptophan. The D gene is left open where the match is weak. Expanded clones get a size class; other rows say once, few or many, or leave the size out.

d_gene,v_gene,j_gene,abundance,CDR3aa,CDR3nt
TRBD1,TRBV18,TRBJ1-4,once,CASSAGTGGNEKLFF,TGTGCCAGCTCTGCAGGGACAGGCGGAAATGAAAAACTGTTTTTT
NA,TRBV7-3,TRBJ1-1,many,CASSAQLGRDTEAFF,TGTGCCAGCAGCGCGCAACTTGGGAGGGACACTGAAGCTTTCTTT
NA,TRBV19,TRBJ1-1,NA,CASSIDRVNTEAFF,TGTGCCAGTAGTATAGATCGAGTGAACACTGAAGCTTTCTTT
NA,TRBV5-3,TRBJ1-6,NA,CARSLQDSYSPLHF,TGTGCCAGAAGCTTACAGGATTCCTATTCACCCCTCCACTTT
TRBD1,TRBV27,TRBJ1-6,NA,CASSLSRQGGSSPLHF,TGTGCCAGCAGTTTATCGAGACAGGGGGGAAGTTCACCCCTCCACTTT
TRBD2,TRBV6-5,TRBJ2-5,NA,CASSYPASGEGETQYF,TGTGCCAGCAGTTACCCGGCTTCGGGGGAGGGAGAGACCCAGTACTTC
NA,TRBV6-2/TRBV6-3,TRBJ2-7,NA,CASSHPQGAYEQYF,TGTGCCAGCAGTCATCCCCAAGGGGCCTACGAGCAGTACTTC
NA,TRBV21-1,TRBJ2-5,NA,CASSKVGRGRETQYF,TGTGCCAGCAGCAAAGTGGGCAGGGGGCGCGAGACCCAGTACTTC
TRBD2,TRBV5-6,TRBJ2-1,NA,CASSLFRKRGVYNEQFF,TGTGCCAGCAGCTTGTTTCGGAAGCGGGGGGTTTACAATGAGCAGTTCTTC
TRBD2,TRBV9,TRBJ2-5,once,CASSQDPSGETQYF,TGTGCCAGCAGTCAAGACCCTAGCGGGGAGACCCAGTACTTC
TRBD1,TRBV7-6,TRBJ2-5,once,CASSPLGGQGPETQYF,TGTGCCAGCAGCCCCCTCGGGGGACAGGGGCCAGAGACCCAGTACTTC
NA,TRBV10-3,TRBJ1-3,few,CASGLESGNTIYF,TGTGCCAGCGGTCTGGAGTCTGGAAACACCATATATTTT
TRBD2,TRBV6-5,TRBJ2-1,NA,CASSDGGGTYNEQFF,TGTGCCAGCTCCGACGGGGGGGGTACCTACAATGAGCAGTTCTTC